Each of the 28 T cell receptor beta chains below was sequenced from the same sample in a study of blood T cell repertoires in COVID-19. TCRdb's copy holds only in-frame clones and misses some; the assay was immunoSEQ multiplex PCR. The table has around 86,000 clones, 85% seen once; the top ten hold approximately 40%. Input material: peripheral blood. The receptors were sampled from an elderly man with acute or convalescent COVID-19.

The chain recombines TRBV5-4 with TRBJ1-2; D might be TRBD1 (6 bases). Germline CDR1 reads SGHNT; CDR2 reads YYREEE (reference sequence). The CDR3 runs 15 residues. Trimming stripped 4 bases from V and 7 bases from J, with 20 bases between. The CDR3 nucleotides are TGTGCCAGCAGCGCGGTATCCTTGGGGGCGCCTGGCTACACCTTC. This encodes CASSAVSLGAPGYTF.

The chain has TRBV19 and TRBJ2-3; TRBD2 might be the D (5 bases). Looked up from germline, CDR1 is LNHDA and CDR2 is SQIVND (reference sequence). This CDR3 has 15 amino acids. V was clipped by 3 bases and J by 5 bases, with 15 bases between them. The CDR3 loop reads CASSMELGAGDTQYF. CDR3 bases: TGTGCCAGTAGTATGGAGCTGGGAGCAGGAGATACGCAGTATTTT.

This clone was seen a handful of times. The V call is TRBV3-1 (or the pseudogene TRBV3-2), the J call TRBJ1-5, with TRBD1 as a possible D gene (5 bases). The V end lost 4 bases, the J end lost 5 bases, and 15 bases lay between the germline ends. Germline CDR1 LGHDT, CDR2 YNNKEL (reference sequence). The CDR3 has 15 amino acids. The CDR3 here is CASSPGPPGHQPQHF. Written as DNA, the CDR3 is TGTGCCAGCAGCCCAGGGCCCCCTGGTCATCAGCCCCAGCATTTT.

This chain links TRBV10-2 with TRBJ1-6, with D possibly being TRBD1 (5 bases). Germline values: CDR1 WSHSY, CDR2 SAAADI. The V end was cut by 7 bases, the J end by 6 bases, with 10 bases between. This CDR3 spans 13 amino acids. DNA of the CDR3: TGCGCCAGCATGGCGGGGGTTAATTCACCCCTCCACTTT. It specifies CASMAGVNSPLHF.

The chain is built from TRBV19 and TRBJ2-3; maybe TRBD1 (6 bases). Germline-derived CDR1 and CDR2 are LNHDA and SQIVND (reference sequence). This CDR3 region has 14 residues. Trimming cost V 11 bases and J 1 base, with 16 bases left between them. DNA of the CDR3: TGTGCCTCAGGGGCTCAACCTGGCACAGATACGCAGTATTTT. Its translation is CASGAQPGTDTQYF.

On this clone: Other DNA variants within this sample encode the same CDR3. This sequence joins TRBV7-2 and TRBJ1-2; 7 nucleotides line up with TRBD1. J was trimmed by 4 bases and V by 1 base; bases with no gene match: 0. The CDR3 sequence is 13 residues long. Germline V CDR1 and CDR2: SGHTA, FQGNSA. The CDR3 DNA is TGTGCCAGCAGCTTAGGGACAGGCTATGGCTACACCTTC. It codes for CASSLGTGYGYTF.

This sequence joins TRBV6-2 or TRBV6-3 and TRBJ2-7; 11 bases line up with TRBD2. This CDR3 spans 15 amino acids. From germline, CDR1 is MNHEY and CDR2 SVGEGT. J was trimmed by 3 bases and V by 6 bases; bases with no gene match: 7. CDR3 sequence: CASSSPSGGNYEQYF. CDR3 nucleotides: TGTGCCAGCAGCTCACCTAGCGGGGGGAACTACGAGCAGTACTTC.

The rearrangement uses TRBV19 and TRBJ2-7; tentatively, D is TRBD2 (6 bases). V was clipped by 6 bases and J by 0 bases, with 12 bases between them. CDR1 and CDR2 (germline): LNHDA, SQIVND (reference sequence). This CDR3 comprises 14 residues. The CDR3 nucleotides are TGTGCCAGTAGCATGGGCGGGACCTCCTACGAGCAGTACTTC. Amino acids: CASSMGGTSYEQYF.

This rearrangement joins TRBV5-4 to TRBJ2-3, with D maybe TRBD2 (6 bases). Trimming cost V 2 bases and J 2 bases, with 15 bases left between them. This CDR3 contains 16 residues. The germline CDR1 and CDR2 sequences are SGHNT and YYREEE (reference sequence). The CDR3: CASSFSGSGPTDTQYF. In DNA form, the CDR3 reads TGTGCCAGCAGCTTCTCGGGTAGCGGACCCACAGATACGCAGTATTTT.

The chain combines TRBV19 with TRBJ2-5; TRBD1 matches at 7 bases. With V trimmed by 8 bases and J by 5 bases, 5 bases remained unmatched. Germline lookup yields CDR1 LNHDA and CDR2 SQIVND (reference sequence). The CDR3 spans 12 residues. The CDR3 is CASGGQRETQYF. The CDR3, as DNA: TGTGCCAGTGGGGGACAGCGGGAGACCCAGTACTTC.

The chain recombines TRBV27 with TRBJ1-6; D uncertain. Deletions cut 7 bases from V and 6 bases from J, with 13 bases between. Looked up from germline, CDR1 is MNHEY and CDR2 is SMNVEV (reference sequence). The CDR3 sequence is 14 residues long. Written as DNA, the CDR3 is TGTGCCAGCATCTTGAGGTTTGGTAATTCACCCCTCCACTTT. It translates to CASILRFGNSPLHF.

The chain has TRBV30 and TRBJ1-3; possibly TRBD1 for D (6 bases). This CDR3 is 14 amino acids long. Germline CDR1 GTSNPN, CDR2 SVGIG (reference sequence). Trimming pared 5 bases from V and 0 bases from J, leaving 11 bases between. CDR3 loop: CAWRTGISGNTIYF. The DNA of the CDR3 is TGTGCCTGGCGTACAGGGATCTCTGGAAACACCATATATTTT.

This clone was found a few times. The V gene is TRBV5-1, the J gene TRBJ2-7; D gene ambiguous. The V gene's germline CDR1 is SGHRS and CDR2 YFSETQ. The CDR3 runs to 12 residues. V was cut by 1 base and J by 5 bases, with 7 bases left in between. CDR3: CASSLLRNEQYF. The CDR3 coding sequence is TGCGCCAGCAGCTTGCTGCGGAACGAGCAGTACTTC.

The chain has TRBV9 and TRBJ1-3; D remains ambiguous. This CDR3 contains 15 residues. V lost 4 bases, J lost 0 bases, and 11 bases lay in between. Looked up from germline, CDR1 is SGDLS and CDR2 is YYNGEE. The CDR3 region is CASSQAGSSGNTIYF. CDR3 nucleotides: TGTGCCAGCAGCCAGGCGGGGAGCTCTGGAAACACCATATATTTT.

The V call is TRBV6-1, the J call TRBJ2-3; TRBD2 matches 10 bases. This CDR3 comprises 15 residues. After removal of 6 bases from V and 1 base from J, the junction contained 4 bases not matched to a gene. Germline CDR1 MNHNS, CDR2 SASEGT. The CDR3 region has the DNA TGTGCCAGCAGCCGAGGACTAGCGGGCACAGATACGCAGTATTTT. Translating it yields CASSRGLAGTDTQYF.

The rearrangement uses TRBV4-2 and TRBJ2-6; 7 bases align to TRBD1. The V segment lost 3 bases and the J segment 2 bases; nucleotides outside the gene matches: 4. Germline CDR1 reads LGHNA; CDR2 reads YNFKEQ. CDR3 size: 16 residues. The CDR3 DNA reads TGTGCCAGCAGCCAGACACAGGGGACTGGGGCCAACGTCCTGACTTTC. Translating it yields CASSQTQGTGANVLTF.

The DNA of the CDR3 is TGTGCCAGCAGCCACCCCGGGACTACACGCGAAAAACTGTTTTTT. Protein sequence: CASSHPGTTREKLFF. This chain links TRBV7-9 with TRBJ1-4, with D perhaps TRBD1 (5 bases). The ends were cut back, 5 bases at V and 8 bases at J, with 18 bases in the middle. CDR1 is SEHNR, CDR2 FQNEAQ, per germline (reference sequence). This CDR3 spans 15 amino acids.

This clone has just one count. This chain joins TRBV11-1 and TRBJ2-3; TRBD2 aligns across 11 bases. Unmatched junction bases numbered 5, after V lost 5 bases and J lost 1 base. The CDR3 loop spans 16 amino acids. From germline, CDR1 is SGHAT and CDR2 FQDESV (reference sequence). CDR3 DNA sequence: TGTGCCAGCAGCACGGGACTAGCGGAGCGCACAGATACGCAGTATTTT. Its protein product is CASSTGLAERTDTQYF.

The chain combines TRBV30 with TRBJ2-1; 13 bases agree with TRBD2. V lost 2 bases and J lost 5; bases outside the gene matches: 9. The CDR3 is 17 residues long. Germline CDR1 reads GTSNPN; CDR2 reads SVGIG (reference sequence). CDR3 nucleotides: TGTGCCTGGAGTAGGGGATTCGGGACTAGCGGGAACAATGAGCAGTTCTTC. This gives the protein CAWSRGFGTSGNNEQFF.

This clone showed up just a few times. V and J are TRBV6-2 or TRBV6-3 and TRBJ1-5; 8 bases are a match to TRBD1. This CDR3 is 15 amino acids long. In germline, CDR1 is MNHEY, CDR2 SVGEGT. V lost 6 bases, J lost 7 bases, and 11 bases stayed unmatched. The CDR3 sequence: CASSFGQGGWQPQHF. CDR3 bases: TGTGCCAGCAGCTTCGGACAGGGCGGTTGGCAGCCCCAGCATTTT.

The rearrangement joins TRBV4-3 to TRBJ2-1; D remains ambiguous. This CDR3 spans 11 amino acids. Germline V gene lookup returns CDR1 LGHNA and CDR2 YSLEER. The V end lost 4 bases, the J end lost 10 bases, and 8 bases lay between the germline ends. The CDR3 loop is CASSRGMEQFF. Here the CDR3 DNA reads TGCGCCAGCAGCCGAGGCATGGAGCAGTTCTTC.

The chain is built from TRBV3-1 (or the pseudogene TRBV3-2) and TRBJ1-3; 7 nucleotides match TRBD1. Germline CDR1 reads LGHDT; CDR2 reads YNNKEL (reference sequence). V gave up 2 bases and J gave up 0 bases; unmatched junction bases: 10. The CDR3 consists of 18 residues. The CDR3 loop reads CASSQLPIRDSSGNTIYF. CDR3 nucleotide sequence: TGTGCCAGCAGCCAACTACCTATCCGGGACAGCTCTGGAAACACCATATATTTT.

This chain joins TRBV4-3 and TRBJ2-2, with 15 bases aligning to TRBD2. Per the germline V gene, CDR1 is LGHNA and CDR2 is YSLEER. The V and J ends lost 3 bases and 5 bases, in that order; junction bases with no gene match: 4. This CDR3 region has 17 residues. CDR3 in amino acids: CASSHGLAGGLTGELFF. CDR3 DNA: TGCGCCAGCAGCCACGGACTAGCGGGAGGGCTTACCGGGGAGCTGTTTTTT.

The chain carries TRBV12-5 and TRBJ2-3; D gene ambiguous. The V end was cut by 1 base, the J end by 6 bases, with 8 bases between. Germline lookup yields CDR1 LGHNT and CDR2 FRNRAP. The CDR3 runs to 13 residues. CDR3 region: CASGLGSVDTQYF. The DNA for the CDR3 is TGTGCTAGTGGTTTGGGCTCAGTCGATACGCAGTATTTT. Full variable domain (missing parts from reference TRBV12-5 and TRBJ2-3): DARVTQTPRHKVTEMGQEVTMRCQPILGHNTVFWYRQTMMQGLELLAYFRNRAPLDDSGMPKDRFSAEMPDATLATLKIQPSEPRDSAVYFCASGLGSVDTQYFGPGTRLTVL.

This clone has only one observation. This rearrangement joins TRBV7-3 to TRBJ2-1; TRBD2 might be the D (8 bases). CDR1 SGHTA and CDR2 FQGTGA come from the germline V gene. The CDR3 length is 19 residues. V was cut by 1 base and J by 6 bases, with 25 bases left in between. In DNA, the CDR3 is TGTGCCAGCAGCTTAATCACAGGGGTTGGAGGACTAGCCCCCAATGAGCAGTTCTTC. This gives the protein CASSLITGVGGLAPNEQFF.

The J gene is TRBJ2-1, the V gene TRBV7-3, with 13 bases lining up with TRBD2. From germline, CDR1 is SGHTA and CDR2 FQGTGA. The ends lost 3 bases at V and 3 bases at J; junction bases unmatched: 5. This CDR3 has 17 residues. The CDR3 reads CASSFGLAGVNYNEQFF. The CDR3 bases are TGTGCCAGCAGCTTCGGACTAGCGGGAGTAAACTACAATGAGCAGTTCTTC.

The rearrangement uses TRBV28 and TRBJ1-4, with D possibly being TRBD1 (6 bases). Germline loops: CDR1 MDHEN, CDR2 SYDVKM. The CDR3 totals 14 residues. The germline V and J ends were trimmed by 3 bases and 8 bases, with 13 bases remaining between them. Here the CDR3 reads CASSFAGTWEKLFF. The CDR3 DNA is TGTGCCAGCAGTTTTGCCGGGACATGGGAAAAACTGTTTTTT. Complete variable domain (other parts from reference TRBV28 and TRBJ1-4): DVKVTQSSRYLVKRTGEKVFLECVQDMDHENMFWYRQDPGLGLRLIYFSYDVKMKEKGDIPEGYSVSREKKERFSLILESASTNQTSMYLCASSFAGTWEKLFFGSGTQLSVL.

The table lists this clone with a count of one. The chain uses TRBV29-1 and TRBJ1-3; D is unresolved. The CDR3 spans 14 residues. The germline CDR1 and CDR2 sequences are SQVTM and ANQGSEA. Deletions cut 6 bases from V and 8 bases from J, with 20 bases between. This CDR3 is CSVIEGLSGDTIYF. The DNA for the CDR3 is TGCAGCGTAATTGAGGGTCTCTCGGGAGACACCATATATTTT.